Below, 15 T cell receptor beta chains from the same sample are listed, as sequenced in a study of regulatory T cells in long-lasting Graves disease. Time point: newly diagnosed GD, antithyroid drugs for less than 3 months. Generation of the TCR library employed RNA extracted from PBMCs. The TCR beta library used iRepertoire HTBI primers with Arm-PCR amplification of CDR3. MiXCR, applied by TCRdb to the multiplex PCR reads, yields one record per CDR3 protein. The sample lists about 220,000 distinct CDR3 sequences; roughly 19% were seen once. This sample was shared with a second study, whose subject was T cells in Graves' hyperthyroidism and ophthalmopathy.

The sample consisted of peripheral blood mononuclear cells (PBMCs), taken at new diagnosis, from a patient treated with antithyroid drugs. Receptors were obtained from a woman in her twenties or thirties with Graves disease.

There are many counts of this clonotype. The V and J genes are TRBV18 and TRBJ1-1; TRBD1 agrees at 10 bases. Trimming took 6 bases from V and 3 from J; bases not matched to a gene: 4. CDR3 length: 14 residues. Germline assignment: CDR1 KGHSH and CDR2 LQKENI. CDR3 protein: CASSPGTGDTEAFF. In DNA, the CDR3 is TGTGCCAGCTCCCCCGGGACAGGGGACACTGAAGCTTTCTTT. Using reference TRBV18 and TRBJ1-1 for the parts outside the CDR3, the full variable domain is NAGVMQNPRHLVRRRGQEARLRCSPMKGHSHVYWYRQLPEEGLKFMVYLQKENIIDESGMPKERFSAEFPKEGPSILRIQQVVRGDSAAYFCASSPGTGDTEAFFGQGTRLTVV.

In its sample, this clonotype was seen many times. The chain joins TRBV5-6 to TRBJ1-1, with 7 bases that match TRBD1. Germline V gene lookup returns CDR1 SGHDT and CDR2 YYEEEE. With 0 bases clipped from V and 4 bases from J, the junction kept 9 bases outside the gene matches. The CDR3 is 16 residues long. DNA of the CDR3: TGTGCCAGCAGCTTGGCAAGGGGGCAGCGGAGCACTGAAGCTTTCTTT. Its protein product is CASSLARGQRSTEAFF.

V and J are TRBV11-2 and TRBJ2-1; D ambiguous. V lost 5 bases and J lost 8, with 16 bases in between. Germline CDR1 SGHAT, CDR2 FQNNGV. The CDR3 runs 14 residues. The CDR3 nucleotides are TGTGCCAGCAGCAGGCCGTGGGCCTTTTATGAGCAGTTCTTC. This codes for CASSRPWAFYEQFF.

This clonotype has a count of ten or more. The genes are TRBV28 and TRBJ2-7; TRBD2 matches 7 bases. V lost 5 bases, J lost 6 bases, and 16 bases stayed unmatched. Germline-derived CDR1 and CDR2 are MDHEN and SYDVKM. CDR3 length: 16 residues. CDR3 bases: TGTGCCAGCAGTCTGGGGGGAGGGAGGATCCCTACCGAGCAGTACTTC. Protein product: CASSLGGGRIPTEQYF.

The chain combines TRBV6-1 with TRBJ2-7; tentative D call: TRBD2 (6 bases). V was cut by 8 bases and J by 2 bases, with 13 bases left in between. Germline V gives CDR1 MNHNS, CDR2 SASEGT. The CDR3 is made up of 13 amino acids. CDR3: CASWRDPTYEQYF. Written as DNA, the CDR3 is TGTGCCAGCTGGCGGGACCCAACCTACGAGCAGTACTTC.

This clonotype was detected ten times or more. This chain links TRBV12-5 with TRBJ1-5, with a tentative D call TRBD1 (5 bases). Germline loops: CDR1 LGHNT, CDR2 FRNRAP. V lost 0 bases, J lost 2 bases, and 11 bases lay in between. The CDR3 has 16 residues. CDR3 amino acids: CASGLVRGMGNQPQHF. For the CDR3, the DNA is TGTGCTAGTGGTTTGGTGCGGGGGATGGGCAATCAGCCCCAGCATTTT.

Many counts were recorded for this clonotype. The rearrangement uses TRBV6-1 and TRBJ1-1, with D possibly TRBD1 on 5 matching bases. Germline V CDR1 and CDR2: MNHNS, SASEGT. The CDR3 has 15 amino acids. Trimming removed 0 bases at V and 0 bases at J, with 8 bases between. CDR3 residues: CASSEARQLNTEAFF. The CDR3 coding sequence is TGTGCCAGCAGTGAAGCCCGACAGTTGAACACTGAAGCTTTCTTT.

The table lists this clonotype with a few counts. V usage is TRBV6-1 and J usage is TRBJ1-5; TRBD1 aligns across 11 bases. V lost 3 bases and J lost 4; bases outside the gene matches: 2. Looked up from germline, CDR1 is MNHNS and CDR2 is SASEGT. This CDR3 has 15 amino acids. The CDR3: CASSDGTGGNQPQHF. The DNA for the CDR3 is TGTGCCAGCAGTGATGGGACAGGGGGGAATCAGCCCCAGCATTTT.

The chain employs TRBV6-5 and TRBJ2-3; D might be TRBD2 (6 bases). Looked up from germline, CDR1 is MNHEY and CDR2 is SVGAGI. Trimming shortened V by 0 bases and J by 1 base, and 14 bases separated the two germline ends. This CDR3 comprises 17 residues. CDR3 DNA: TGTGCCAGCAGTTACTCCCGCTCAGGGACTGGCACAGATACGCAGTATTTT. It encodes CASSYSRSGTGTDTQYF.

This clonotype was picked up many times. The genes are TRBV30 and TRBJ2-7; 11 bases align to TRBD1. This CDR3 spans 14 amino acids. The J segment lost 7 bases and the V segment lost 4 bases, leaving 9 bases of the junction unmatched. Looked up from germline, CDR1 is GTSNPN and CDR2 is SVGIG (reference sequence). The CDR3, as DNA: TGTGCCTGGATGTCCGGACAGGGGGCTTGGGAGCAGTACTTC. Its translation: CAWMSGQGAWEQYF.

To note about this clonotype: A much larger clone differs by one base, so this may be a read error. The chain's CDR3 is CSADSGRTTDTQYF. In nucleotides, the CDR3 is TGCAGTGCCGATAGCGGGAGAACCACAGATACGCAGTATTTT. The rearrangement joins TRBV20-1 to TRBJ2-3, with 9 nucleotides matching TRBD2. CDR1 is DFQATT and CDR2 is SNEGSKA in the germline V gene (reference sequence). V shed 6 bases and J 2 bases; nucleotides not matched to a gene: 6. The CDR3 contains 14 residues.

This chain uses TRBV2 with TRBJ1-5; 8 bases agree with TRBD1. Germline lookup yields CDR1 SNHLY and CDR2 FYNNEI. The CDR3 has 15 residues. V lost 6 bases to trimming and J lost 4 bases; unmatched junction nucleotides: 8. The DNA of the CDR3 is TGTGCCAGCAGCGACCCTGGACAGGGAAATCAGCCCCAGCATTTT. Translated, it gives CASSDPGQGNQPQHF. Complete variable domain (other parts from reference TRBV2 and TRBJ1-5): EPEVTQTPSHQVTQMGQEVILRCVPISNHLYFYWYRQILGQKVEFLVSFYNNEISEKSEIFDDQFSVERPDGSNFTLKIRSTKLEDSAMYFCASSDPGQGNQPQHFGDGTRLSIL.

This clonotype showed up many times. The gene calls are TRBV13 and TRBJ2-5, with a possible D match to TRBD1 (6 bases). V was trimmed by 0 bases and J by 0 bases, leaving 8 bases between them. Germline V lookup: CDR1 PRHDT, CDR2 FYEKMQ (reference sequence). The CDR3 is 15 amino acids. CDR3 coding DNA: TGTGCCAGCAGCTTAGGGGGGACATACCAAGAGACCCAGTACTTC. Translating it yields CASSLGGTYQETQYF.

This clonotype was counted at least ten times. V usage is TRBV20-1 and J usage is TRBJ1-1; no clear D. Germline assignment: CDR1 DFQATT and CDR2 SNEGSKA (reference sequence). This CDR3 has 15 residues. The V end lost 5 bases, the J end lost 6 bases, and 22 bases lay between the germline ends. The DNA of the CDR3 is TGCAGTGCTCATGACAAGGAGGTCTTTTCCTCTGAAGCTTTCTTT. Residues: CSAHDKEVFSSEAFF.

This chain links TRBV9 with TRBJ1-2; perhaps TRBD1 as D (6 bases). CDR3 length: 17 amino acids. The V gene's germline CDR1 is SGDLS and CDR2 YYNGEE. Between the trimmed V and J ends, which lost 0 bases and 1 base, there was a span of 16 bases. The CDR3 here is CASSVAGDPRYNYGYTF. CDR3 in DNA: TGTGCCAGCAGCGTAGCAGGGGACCCTCGATATAACTATGGCTACACCTTC. Filled out from reference TRBV9 and TRBJ1-2, the complete variable domain reads DSGVTQTPKHLITATGQRVTLRCSPRSGDLSVYWYQQSLDQGLQFLIQYYNGEERAKGNILERFSAQQFPDLHSELNLSSLELGDSALYFCASSVAGDPRYNYGYTFGSGTRLTVV.